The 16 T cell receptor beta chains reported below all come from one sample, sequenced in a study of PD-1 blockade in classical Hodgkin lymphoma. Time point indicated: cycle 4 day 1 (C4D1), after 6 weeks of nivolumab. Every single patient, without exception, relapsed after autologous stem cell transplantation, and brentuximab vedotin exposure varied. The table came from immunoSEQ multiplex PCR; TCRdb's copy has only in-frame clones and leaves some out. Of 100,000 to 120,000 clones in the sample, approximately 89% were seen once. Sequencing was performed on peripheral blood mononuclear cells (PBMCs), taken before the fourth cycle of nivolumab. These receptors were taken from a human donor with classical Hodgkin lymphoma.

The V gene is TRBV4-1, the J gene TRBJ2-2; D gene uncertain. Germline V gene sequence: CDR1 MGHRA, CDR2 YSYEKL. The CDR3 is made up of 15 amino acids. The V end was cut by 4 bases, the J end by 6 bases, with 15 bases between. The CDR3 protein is CASSPQVRWAGELFF. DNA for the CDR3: TGCGCCAGCAGCCCTCAGGTCAGGTGGGCCGGGGAGCTGTTTTTT.

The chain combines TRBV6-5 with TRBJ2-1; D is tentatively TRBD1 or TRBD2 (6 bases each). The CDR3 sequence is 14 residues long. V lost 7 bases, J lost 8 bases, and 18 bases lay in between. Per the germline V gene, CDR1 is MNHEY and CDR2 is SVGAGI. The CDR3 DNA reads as TGTGCCAGCACTTCCCGGGTGGGGGGCGATGAGCAGTTCTTC. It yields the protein CASTSRVGGDEQFF.

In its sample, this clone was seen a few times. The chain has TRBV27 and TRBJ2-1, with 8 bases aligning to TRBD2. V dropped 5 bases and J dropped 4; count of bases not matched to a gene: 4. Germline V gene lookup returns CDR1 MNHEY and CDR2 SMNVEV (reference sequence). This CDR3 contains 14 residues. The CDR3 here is CASSLAGRYNEQFF. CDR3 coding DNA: TGTGCCAGCAGTCTAGCGGGTCGATACAATGAGCAGTTCTTC.

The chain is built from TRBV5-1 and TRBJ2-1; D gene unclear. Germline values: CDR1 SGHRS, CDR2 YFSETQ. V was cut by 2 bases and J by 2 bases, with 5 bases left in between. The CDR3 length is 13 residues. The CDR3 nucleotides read TGCGCCAGCAGCTTCGATACCTACAATGAGCAGTTCTTC. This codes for CASSFDTYNEQFF.

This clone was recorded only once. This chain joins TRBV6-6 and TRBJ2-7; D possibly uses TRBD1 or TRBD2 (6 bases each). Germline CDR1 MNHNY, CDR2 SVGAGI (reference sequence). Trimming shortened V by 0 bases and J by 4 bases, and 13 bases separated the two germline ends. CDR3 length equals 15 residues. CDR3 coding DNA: TGTGCCAGCAGTTACTCGTCTAGGGGGGTTTACGAGCAGTACTTC. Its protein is CASSYSSRGVYEQYF.

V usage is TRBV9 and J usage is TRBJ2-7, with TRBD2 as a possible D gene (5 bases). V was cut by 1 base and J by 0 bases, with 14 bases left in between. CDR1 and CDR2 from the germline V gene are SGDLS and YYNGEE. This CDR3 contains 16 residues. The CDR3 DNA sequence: TGTGCCAGCAGCGTAAGTCAGCGGACCGACTCCTACGAGCAGTACTTC. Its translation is CASSVSQRTDSYEQYF.

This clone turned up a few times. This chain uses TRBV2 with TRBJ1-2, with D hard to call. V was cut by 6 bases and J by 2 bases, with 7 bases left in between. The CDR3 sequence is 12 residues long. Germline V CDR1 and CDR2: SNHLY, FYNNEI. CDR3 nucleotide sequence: TGTGCCAGCAGGATGGCCAACTATGGCTACACCTTC. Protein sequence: CASRMANYGYTF.

The CDR3 region has the DNA TGTGCCAGCAGTCGCGGAGACGGAACCTATGGCTACACCTTC. It specifies CASSRGDGTYGYTF. This chain connects TRBV27 to TRBJ1-2; no clear D gene. V lost 5 bases to trimming and J lost 4 bases, with 14 bases between them. Germline lookup yields CDR1 MNHEY and CDR2 SMNVEV (reference sequence). The CDR3 loop spans 14 amino acids.

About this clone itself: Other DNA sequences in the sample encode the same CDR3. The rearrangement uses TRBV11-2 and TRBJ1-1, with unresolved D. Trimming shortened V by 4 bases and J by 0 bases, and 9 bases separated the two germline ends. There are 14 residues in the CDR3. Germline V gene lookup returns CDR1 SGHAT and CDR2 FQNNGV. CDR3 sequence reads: CASSSTGVNTEAFF. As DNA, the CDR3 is TGTGCCAGCAGCTCGACGGGAGTGAACACTGAAGCTTTCTTT.

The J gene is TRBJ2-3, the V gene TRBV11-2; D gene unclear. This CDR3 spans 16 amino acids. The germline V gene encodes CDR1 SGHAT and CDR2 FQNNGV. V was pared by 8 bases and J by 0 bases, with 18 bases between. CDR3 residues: CASGHPGVGSTDTQYF. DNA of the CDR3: TGTGCCAGCGGTCACCCCGGAGTCGGTAGCACAGATACGCAGTATTTT.

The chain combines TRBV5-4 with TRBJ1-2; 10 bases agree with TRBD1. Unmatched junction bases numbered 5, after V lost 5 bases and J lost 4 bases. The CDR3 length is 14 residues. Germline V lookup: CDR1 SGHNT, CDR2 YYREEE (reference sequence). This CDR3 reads CASRLTGGSYGYTF. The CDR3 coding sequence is TGTGCCAGCAGGCTGACAGGGGGCAGCTATGGCTACACCTTC.

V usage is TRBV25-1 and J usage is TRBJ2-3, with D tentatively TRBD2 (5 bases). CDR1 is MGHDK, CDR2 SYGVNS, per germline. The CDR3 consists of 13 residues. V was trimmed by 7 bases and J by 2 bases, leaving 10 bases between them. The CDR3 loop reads CASTKTNTDTQYF. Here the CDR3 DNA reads TGTGCCAGCACCAAGACTAACACAGATACGCAGTATTTT.

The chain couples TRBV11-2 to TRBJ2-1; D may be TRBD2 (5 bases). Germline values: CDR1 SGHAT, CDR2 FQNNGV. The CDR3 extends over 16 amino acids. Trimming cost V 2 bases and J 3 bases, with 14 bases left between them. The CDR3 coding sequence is TGTGCCAGCAGCTTACTTCAGGACTGGGACTACAATGAGCAGTTCTTC. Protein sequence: CASSLLQDWDYNEQFF.

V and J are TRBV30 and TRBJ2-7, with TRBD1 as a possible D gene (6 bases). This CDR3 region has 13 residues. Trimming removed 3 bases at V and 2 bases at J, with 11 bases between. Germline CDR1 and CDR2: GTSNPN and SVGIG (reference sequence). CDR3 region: CAWSKTGPYEQYF. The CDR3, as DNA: TGTGCCTGGAGCAAGACAGGCCCCTACGAGCAGTACTTC.

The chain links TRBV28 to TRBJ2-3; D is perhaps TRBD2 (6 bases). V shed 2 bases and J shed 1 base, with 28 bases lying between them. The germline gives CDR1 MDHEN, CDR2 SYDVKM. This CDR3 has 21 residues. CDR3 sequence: CASSLIYVGLAPERGTDTQYF. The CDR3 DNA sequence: TGTGCCAGCAGTTTAATATATGTTGGGCTAGCGCCCGAGAGGGGCACAGATACGCAGTATTTT. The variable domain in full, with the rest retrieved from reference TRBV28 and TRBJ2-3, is DVKVTQSSRYLVKRTGEKVFLECVQDMDHENMFWYRQDPGLGLRLIYFSYDVKMKEKGDIPEGYSVSREKKERFSLILESASTNQTSMYLCASSLIYVGLAPERGTDTQYFGPGTRLTVL.

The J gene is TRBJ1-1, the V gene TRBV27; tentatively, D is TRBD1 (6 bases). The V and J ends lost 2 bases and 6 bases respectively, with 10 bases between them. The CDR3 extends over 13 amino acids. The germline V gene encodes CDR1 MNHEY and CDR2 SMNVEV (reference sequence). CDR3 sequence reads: CASSLRRGAEAFF. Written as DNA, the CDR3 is TGTGCCAGCAGTTTACGCAGGGGCGCTGAAGCTTTCTTT.